A single count supports the clone carrying this T cell receptor (beta chain). Its antigen remains unknown. These data belong to a study of cytomegalovirus exposure and HLA in healthy donors. Per the germline V gene, CDR1 is SGDLS and CDR2 is YYNGEE. J lost 1 base, V lost 2 bases, and 5 bases had no gene match. The CDR3 is made up of 16 amino acids. Primers: 60 Vbeta forward and 13 Jbeta reverse. Authors' processing steps: As a later analysis found, there were 80 million or so unique TCR beta chains, of which 8.5 million to 13 million were shared. TCRdb's table, derived via immunoSEQ multiplex PCR, lists solely in-frame clones and lacks some. V, J and clone size reflect that table, while D and trimming were determined from the DNA. The sample shows some 140,000 clones, approximately 74% of them seen only once. Study outcomes and limitations: TCR beta V- and J-gene trimming was later associated with a missense DCLRE1C variant. Associated with cytomegalovirus, according to the listing, were 170 or so TCR beta chains. Researchers reportedly found TCR beta sequences accurately predicted most subjects' HLA-A and HLA-B alleles.

Sequenced input: PBMCs. The chain is built from TRBV9 and TRBJ1-2; 10 nucleotides agree with TRBD1. This clonotype was obtained from a man aged 18 to 30 in good health and CMV-seronegative. Here the CDR3 reads CASSVSTGGGNYGYTF. The DNA for the CDR3 is TGTGCCAGCAGCGTCTCGACAGGGGGCGGTAACTATGGCTACACCTTC.